The present T cell receptor beta chain was sequenced within a study of cytomegalovirus exposure and HLA in healthy donors. The overall study: In a later analysis, it was reported that the approximately 120 validation repertoires had been produced on the same platform as the 700 or so repertoires belonging to the first cohort.

Profiling relied on immunoSEQ multiplex PCR, and the TCRdb table lists in-frame clones only, not all of them. Here the sample spans 160,000 or so clones, over 80% being singletons. The study, taken as a whole, reports: The study labeled 150 to 200 TCR beta chains cytomegalovirus-associated. Cytomegalovirus status was reportedly diagnosed by the classifier with high specificity and sensitivity.

A single count supports this clone. No antigen is known for it. V gave up 4 bases and J gave up 6 bases, with 10 bases separating them. Germline CDR1 is ENHRY and CDR2 is SYGVKD. This CDR3 is 13 amino acids long. The donors formed part of the roughly 120-subject validation cohort, distinct from the approximately 670-subject first cohort. V usage is TRBV10-3 and J usage is TRBJ1-5, with a tentative D call TRBD1 (5 bases). This receptor was obtained from a man aged 30-40 years in good health and CMV-seropositive. The source material was PBMCs. The CDR3 nucleotides read TGTGCCATCAGTGTTGGGGGGAGTCAGCCCCAGCATTTT. Amino acids: CAISVGGSQPQHF.